This T cell receptor beta chain was profiled in a study of identical twins. This clonotype was picked up many times. There are 15 residues in the CDR3. Per the germline V gene, CDR1 is SGHTA and CDR2 is FQGNSA. V lost 8 bases and J lost 3; bases outside the gene matches: 9. Unique molecular identifiers were present on cDNA, and template switching added a universal primer site. TCRdb called the 5' RACE reads again in MiXCR, with one record for every CDR3 protein. The sample carries 450,000 to 650,000 distinct CDR3 sequences, approximately 10% recorded once. These same records also appear under a second study, on yellow fever vaccine responses in identical twins.

The sequencing input was PBMCs. The receptor's source is a woman younger than 30 in good health. The rearrangement joins TRBV7-2 to TRBJ2-3; 9 bases agree with TRBD2. The CDR3 spells CASSLAGVATDTQYF. The CDR3, as DNA: TGTGCCAGCTCCTTAGCGGGAGTAGCGACAGATACGCAGTATTTT.